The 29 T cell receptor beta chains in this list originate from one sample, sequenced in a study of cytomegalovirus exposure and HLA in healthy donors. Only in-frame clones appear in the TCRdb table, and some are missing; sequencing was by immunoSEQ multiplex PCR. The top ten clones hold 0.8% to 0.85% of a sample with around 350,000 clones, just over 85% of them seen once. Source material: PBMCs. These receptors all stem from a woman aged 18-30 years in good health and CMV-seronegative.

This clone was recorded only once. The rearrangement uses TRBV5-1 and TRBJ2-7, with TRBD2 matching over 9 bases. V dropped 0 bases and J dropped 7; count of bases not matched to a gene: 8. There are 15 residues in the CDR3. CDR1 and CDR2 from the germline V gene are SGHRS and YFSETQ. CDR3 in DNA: TGCGCCAGCAGCTTGGTTGCGGGAGGGCCGGGGGAGCAGTACTTC. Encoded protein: CASSLVAGGPGEQYF.

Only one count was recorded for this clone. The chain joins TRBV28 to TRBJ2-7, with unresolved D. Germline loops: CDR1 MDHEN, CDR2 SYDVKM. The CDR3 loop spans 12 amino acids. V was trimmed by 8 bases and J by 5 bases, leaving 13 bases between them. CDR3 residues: CASSSAPHEQYF. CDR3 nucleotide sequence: TGTGCCAGCTCCTCCGCGCCCCACGAGCAGTACTTC.

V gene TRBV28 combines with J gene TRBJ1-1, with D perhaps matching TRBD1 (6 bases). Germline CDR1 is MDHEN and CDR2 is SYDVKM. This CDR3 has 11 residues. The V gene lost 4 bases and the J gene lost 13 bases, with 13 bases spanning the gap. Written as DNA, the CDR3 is TGTGCCAGCAGTTCCCGCAGGGGAAGTTTCTTT. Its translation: CASSSRRGSFF.

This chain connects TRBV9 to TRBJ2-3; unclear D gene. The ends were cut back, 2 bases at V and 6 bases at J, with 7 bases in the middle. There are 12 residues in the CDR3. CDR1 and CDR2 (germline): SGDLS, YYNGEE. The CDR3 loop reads CASSVFPDTQYF. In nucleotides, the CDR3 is TGTGCCAGCAGCGTTTTCCCGGATACGCAGTATTTT.

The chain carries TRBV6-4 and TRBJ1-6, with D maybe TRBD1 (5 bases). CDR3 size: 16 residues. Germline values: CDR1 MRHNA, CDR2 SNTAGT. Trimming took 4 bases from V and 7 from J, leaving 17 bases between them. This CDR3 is CASSAIGGVGNSPLHF. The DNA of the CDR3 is TGTGCCAGCAGTGCAATCGGGGGAGTCGGAAATTCACCCCTCCACTTT.

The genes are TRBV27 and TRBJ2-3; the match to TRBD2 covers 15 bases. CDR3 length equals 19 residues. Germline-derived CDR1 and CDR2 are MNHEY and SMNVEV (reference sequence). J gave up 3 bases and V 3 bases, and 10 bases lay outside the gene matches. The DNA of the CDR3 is TGTGCCAGCAGTTTCCCAGCCGGGACTAGCGGGAGGAAGACAGATACGCAGTATTTT. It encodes CASSFPAGTSGRKTDTQYF.

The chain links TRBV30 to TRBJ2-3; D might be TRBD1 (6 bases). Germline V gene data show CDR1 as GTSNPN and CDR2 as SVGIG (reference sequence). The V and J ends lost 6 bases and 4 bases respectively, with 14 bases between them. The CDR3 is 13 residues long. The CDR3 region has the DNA TGTGCCTGTCAACAGGGTCGGCCAGATACGCAGTATTTT. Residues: CACQQGRPDTQYF.

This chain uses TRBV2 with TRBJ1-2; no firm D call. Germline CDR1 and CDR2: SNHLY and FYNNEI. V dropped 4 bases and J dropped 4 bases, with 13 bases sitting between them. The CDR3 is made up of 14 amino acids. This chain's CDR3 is CASSANLDTYGYTF. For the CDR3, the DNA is TGTGCCAGCAGTGCAAACCTTGACACCTATGGCTACACCTTC.

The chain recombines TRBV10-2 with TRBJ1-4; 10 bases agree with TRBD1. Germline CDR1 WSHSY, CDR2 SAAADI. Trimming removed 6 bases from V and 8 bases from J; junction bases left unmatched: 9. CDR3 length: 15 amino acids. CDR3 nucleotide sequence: TGCGCCAGCAGCGGAACCGGGACAGGGGAAGAAAAACTGTTTTTT. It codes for CASSGTGTGEEKLFF.

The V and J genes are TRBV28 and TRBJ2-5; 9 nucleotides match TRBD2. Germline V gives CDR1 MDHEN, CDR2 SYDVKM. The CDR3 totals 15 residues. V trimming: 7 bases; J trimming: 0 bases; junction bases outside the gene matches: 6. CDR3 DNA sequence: TGTGCCAGCAAGACAGCGGGAGGCCACCAAGAGACCCAGTACTTC. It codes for CASKTAGGHQETQYF.

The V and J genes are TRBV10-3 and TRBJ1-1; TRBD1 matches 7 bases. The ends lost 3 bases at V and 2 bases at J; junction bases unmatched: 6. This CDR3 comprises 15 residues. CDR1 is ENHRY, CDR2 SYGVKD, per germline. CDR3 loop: CAISDPGQANTEAFF. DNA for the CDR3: TGTGCCATCAGTGACCCCGGACAGGCCAACACTGAAGCTTTCTTT.

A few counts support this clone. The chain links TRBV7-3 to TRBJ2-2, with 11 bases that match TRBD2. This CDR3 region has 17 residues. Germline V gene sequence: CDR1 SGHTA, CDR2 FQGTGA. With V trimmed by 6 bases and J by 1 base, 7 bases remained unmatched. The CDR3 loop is CASSSGLAGGNTGELFF. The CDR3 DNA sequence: TGTGCCAGCAGTTCCGGACTAGCGGGTGGGAACACCGGGGAGCTGTTTTTT.

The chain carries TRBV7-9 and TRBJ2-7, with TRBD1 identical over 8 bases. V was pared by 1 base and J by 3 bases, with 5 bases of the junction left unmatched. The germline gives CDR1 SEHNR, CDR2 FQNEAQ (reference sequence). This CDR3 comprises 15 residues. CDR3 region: CASSLEGQARYEQYF. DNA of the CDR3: TGTGCCAGCAGCTTAGAGGGACAGGCCCGCTACGAGCAGTACTTC.

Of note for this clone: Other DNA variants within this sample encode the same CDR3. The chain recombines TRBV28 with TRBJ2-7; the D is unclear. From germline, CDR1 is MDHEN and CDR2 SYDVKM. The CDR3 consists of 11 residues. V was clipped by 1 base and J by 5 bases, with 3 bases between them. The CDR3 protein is CASSLFDEQYF. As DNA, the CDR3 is TGTGCCAGCAGTTTATTCGACGAGCAGTACTTC.

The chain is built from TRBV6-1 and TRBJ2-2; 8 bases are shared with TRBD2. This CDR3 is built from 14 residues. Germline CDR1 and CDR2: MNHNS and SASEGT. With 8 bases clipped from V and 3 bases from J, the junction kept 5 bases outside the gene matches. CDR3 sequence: CASRTSPHTGELFF. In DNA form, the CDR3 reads TGTGCCAGCCGGACTAGCCCGCACACCGGGGAGCTGTTTTTT.

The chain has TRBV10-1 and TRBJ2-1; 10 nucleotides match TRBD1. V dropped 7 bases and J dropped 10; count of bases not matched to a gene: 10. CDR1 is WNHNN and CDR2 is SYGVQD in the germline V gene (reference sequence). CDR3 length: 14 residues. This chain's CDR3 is CASTPGQGPGEQFF. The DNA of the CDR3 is TGCGCCAGCACCCCGGGACAGGGGCCAGGCGAGCAGTTCTTC.

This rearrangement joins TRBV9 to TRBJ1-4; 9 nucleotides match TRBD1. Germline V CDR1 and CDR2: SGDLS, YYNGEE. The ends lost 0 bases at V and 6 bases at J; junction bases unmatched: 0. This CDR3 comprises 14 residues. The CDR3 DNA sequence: TGTGCCAGCAGCGTAGGGACAGGGGATGAAAAACTGTTTTTT. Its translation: CASSVGTGDEKLFF.

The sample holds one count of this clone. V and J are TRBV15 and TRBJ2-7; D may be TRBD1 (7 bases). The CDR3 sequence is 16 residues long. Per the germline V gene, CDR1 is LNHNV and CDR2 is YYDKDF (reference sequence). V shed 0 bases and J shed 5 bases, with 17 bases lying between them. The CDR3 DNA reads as TGTGCCACCAGCAGAGATCGGGGGACAGCTACGAACGAGCAGTACTTC. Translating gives CATSRDRGTATNEQYF.

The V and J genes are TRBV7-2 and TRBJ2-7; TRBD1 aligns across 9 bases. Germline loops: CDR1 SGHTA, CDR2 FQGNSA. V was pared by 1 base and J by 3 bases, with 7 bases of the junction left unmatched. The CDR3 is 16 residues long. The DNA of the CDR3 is TGTGCCAGCAGCTTAGGAGCGGACAGGGGACTCTACGAGCAGTACTTC. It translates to CASSLGADRGLYEQYF. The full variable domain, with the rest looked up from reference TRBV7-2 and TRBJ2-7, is GAGVSQSPSNKVTEKGKDVELRCDPISGHTALYWYRQSLGQGLEFLIYFQGNSAPDKSGLPSDRFSAERTGGSVSTLTIQRTQQEDSAVYLCASSLGADRGLYEQYFGPGTRLTVT.

CDR3: CASRPHRQPTSNTGELFF. The CDR3 DNA reads TGTGCAAGTCGCCCTCATCGACAGCCAACTTCGAACACCGGGGAGCTGTTTTTT. J is TRBJ2-2 and V is TRBV12-2; no check of the table's D call, TRBD1, against the DNA was made. TRBV12-2 is recorded as a pseudogene. The CDR3 totals 18 residues.

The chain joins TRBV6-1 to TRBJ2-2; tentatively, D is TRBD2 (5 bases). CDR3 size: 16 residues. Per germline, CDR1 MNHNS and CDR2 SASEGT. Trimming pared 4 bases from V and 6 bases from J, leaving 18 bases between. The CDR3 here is CASSASAGNPSGELFF. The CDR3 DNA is TGTGCCAGCAGTGCTTCGGCCGGGAACCCCTCCGGGGAGCTGTTTTTT.

In nucleotides, the CDR3 is TGTGCCAGCTCACCCGATCTAATTTCGGTAGAACAGAACTATGGCTACACCTTC. Protein product: CASSPDLISVEQNYGYTF. The chain joins TRBV18 to TRBJ1-2, with unresolved D. V shed 3 bases and J shed 2 bases, with 22 bases lying between them. The CDR3 covers 18 residues. From germline, CDR1 is KGHSH and CDR2 LQKENI.

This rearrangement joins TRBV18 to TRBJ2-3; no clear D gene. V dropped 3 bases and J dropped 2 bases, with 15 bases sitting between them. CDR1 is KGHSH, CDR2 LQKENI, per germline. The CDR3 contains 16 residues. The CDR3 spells CASSPLGAFSTDTQYF. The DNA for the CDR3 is TGTGCCAGCTCACCCCTAGGAGCCTTTTCCACAGATACGCAGTATTTT. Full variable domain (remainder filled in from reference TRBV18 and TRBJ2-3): NAGVMQNPRHLVRRRGQEARLRCSPMKGHSHVYWYRQLPEEGLKFMVYLQKENIIDESGMPKERFSAEFPKEGPSILRIQQVVRGDSAAYFCASSPLGAFSTDTQYFGPGTRLTVL.

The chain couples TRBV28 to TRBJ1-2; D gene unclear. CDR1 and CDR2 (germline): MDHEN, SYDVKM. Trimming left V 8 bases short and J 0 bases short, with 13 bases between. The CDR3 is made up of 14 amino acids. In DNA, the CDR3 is TGTGCCAGCTCCTCTCCGTCCTCTAACTATGGCTACACCTTC. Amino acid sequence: CASSSPSSNYGYTF.

CDR3 nucleotide sequence: TGTGCCAGCAGCTTAGGAACAGGGGGGGCCGACACTGAAGCTTTCTTT. Its translation is CASSLGTGGADTEAFF. The chain recombines TRBV13 with TRBJ1-1; 8 bases fit TRBD1. The CDR3 spans 16 residues. The germline CDR1 and CDR2 sequences are PRHDT and FYEKMQ (reference sequence). J gave up 3 bases and V 0 bases, and 6 bases lay outside the gene matches.

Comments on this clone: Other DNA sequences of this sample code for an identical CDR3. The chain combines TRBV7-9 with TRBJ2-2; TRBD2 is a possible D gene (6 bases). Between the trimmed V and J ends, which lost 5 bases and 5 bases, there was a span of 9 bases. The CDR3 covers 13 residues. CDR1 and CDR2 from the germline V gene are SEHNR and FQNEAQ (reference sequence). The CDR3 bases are TGTGCCAGCAGCCTTGGGGGGACCGGGGAGCTGTTTTTT. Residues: CASSLGGTGELFF.

This chain's CDR3 is CASSRTSSSYNEQFF. For the CDR3, the DNA is TGTGCCAGCAGTCGGACTTCTAGCTCCTACAATGAGCAGTTCTTC. J is TRBJ2-1 and V is TRBV6-5, with D possibly matching TRBD2 (5 bases). Germline V CDR1 and CDR2: MNHEY, SVGAGI. V gave up 5 bases and J gave up 0 bases, with 11 bases separating them. CDR3 size: 15 residues.

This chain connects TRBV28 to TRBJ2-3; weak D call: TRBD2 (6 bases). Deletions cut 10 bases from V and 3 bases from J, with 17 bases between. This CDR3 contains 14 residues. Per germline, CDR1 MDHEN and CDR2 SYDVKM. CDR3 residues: CATEEGRATDTQYF. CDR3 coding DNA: TGTGCCACAGAGGAGGGCAGGGCTACAGATACGCAGTATTTT.

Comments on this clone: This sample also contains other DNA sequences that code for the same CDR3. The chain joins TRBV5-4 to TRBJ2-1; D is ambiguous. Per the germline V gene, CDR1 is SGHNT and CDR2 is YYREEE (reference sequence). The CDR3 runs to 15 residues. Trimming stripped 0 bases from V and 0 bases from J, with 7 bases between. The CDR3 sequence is CASSLGGSSYNEQFF. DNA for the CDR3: TGTGCCAGCAGCTTGGGCGGTAGCTCCTACAATGAGCAGTTCTTC.